Following are 28 T cell receptor beta chains from one sample sequenced in a study of blood T cell repertoires in COVID-19. Assay used: immunoSEQ multiplex PCR; TCRdb lists only in-frame clones, some missing. The data contain approximately 70,000 clones, approximately 86% of them singletons. The specimen was peripheral blood. The receptors shown here come from a woman aged 60-75 years with acute or convalescent COVID-19.

This clone was seen just once. The CDR3 sequence is CASSGTANEKLFF. The CDR3 bases are TGTGCCAGCTCCGGGACAGCCAATGAAAAACTGTTTTTT. The rearrangement uses TRBV28 and TRBJ1-4, with TRBD1 matching over 7 bases. CDR1 and CDR2 from the germline V gene are MDHEN and SYDVKM. With 8 bases clipped from V and 5 bases from J, the junction kept 5 bases outside the gene matches. The CDR3 spans 13 residues.

V usage is TRBV2 and J usage is TRBJ2-7; 12 nucleotides match TRBD2. This CDR3 has 14 amino acids. Germline CDR1 is SNHLY and CDR2 is FYNNEI. The J segment lost 6 bases and the V segment lost 6 bases, leaving 6 bases of the junction unmatched. The CDR3 DNA reads TGTGCCAGCAGACAACTAGCGGGGGGTACCGAGCAGTACTTC. Translating it yields CASRQLAGGTEQYF.

V is TRBV4-1 and J is TRBJ2-2; 10 bases fit TRBD1. The junction had 6 bases not matched to a gene; V was cut back by 5 bases and J by 3 bases. The CDR3 has 16 residues. Germline CDR1 is MGHRA and CDR2 is YSYEKL. The CDR3 nucleotides are TGCGCCAGCAGCACACGACAGGGGGCGGACACCGGGGAGCTGTTTTTT. Residues: CASSTRQGADTGELFF.

V and J are TRBV6-5 and TRBJ1-3; TRBD1 agrees at 7 bases. V was pared by 6 bases and J by 0 bases, with 5 bases of the junction left unmatched. Looked up from germline, CDR1 is MNHEY and CDR2 is SVGAGI. The CDR3 loop spans 15 amino acids. CDR3 residues: CASSDTGASGNTIYF. CDR3 nucleotide sequence: TGTGCCAGCAGCGACACAGGGGCCTCTGGAAACACCATATATTTT.

This chain connects TRBV24-1 to TRBJ1-3, with 8 bases that match TRBD1. The CDR3 consists of 16 residues. The germline CDR1 and CDR2 sequences are KGHDR and SFDVKD. With V trimmed by 0 bases and J by 4 bases, 4 bases remained unmatched. In DNA form, the CDR3 reads TGTGCCACCAGTGATTTGAGGACAGGGAACGGAAACACCATATATTTT. It specifies CATSDLRTGNGNTIYF.

V is TRBV30 and J is TRBJ2-2, with 8 bases lining up with TRBD1. This CDR3 is built from 14 residues. Germline trimming cut 8 bases from V and 0 bases from J; bases unmatched to any gene: 5. Germline V gene lookup returns CDR1 GTSNPN and CDR2 SVGIG (reference sequence). The CDR3 loop is CATRDRPNTGELFF. The CDR3 DNA is TGTGCCACCCGGGACAGGCCGAACACCGGGGAGCTGTTTTTT.

This clone appeared once. This chain uses TRBV7-9 with TRBJ1-4, with 8 bases that match TRBD1. The CDR3 totals 15 residues. CDR1 and CDR2 from the germline V gene are SEHNR and FQNEAQ (reference sequence). V was clipped by 3 bases and J by 3 bases; unmatched bases: 3. CDR3 protein: CASSLGTGSNEKLFF. The CDR3 region has the DNA TGTGCCAGCAGCTTGGGGACAGGATCTAATGAAAAACTGTTTTTT.

V is TRBV10-3 and J is TRBJ2-2, with 9 bases identical to TRBD2. In germline, CDR1 is ENHRY, CDR2 SYGVKD. The CDR3 has 15 amino acids. With 6 bases clipped from V and 7 bases from J, the junction kept 9 bases outside the gene matches. The chain's CDR3 is CAISPLAGGLGELFF. The CDR3 DNA sequence: TGTGCCATCAGCCCCCTCGCGGGGGGGCTCGGGGAGCTGTTTTTT.

The DNA of the CDR3 is TGTGCCAGCAGCTCCCGGACTGCAACTAATGAAAAACTGTTTTTT. This codes for CASSSRTATNEKLFF. The gene calls are TRBV3-1 (or the pseudogene TRBV3-2) and TRBJ1-4; D is uncertain. There are 15 residues in the CDR3. CDR1 and CDR2 (germline): LGHDT, YNNKEL (reference sequence). Trimming cost V 5 bases and J 0 bases, with 10 bases left between them.

V and J are TRBV27 and TRBJ2-1, with 7 bases aligning to TRBD2. V trimming: 6 bases; J trimming: 10 bases; junction bases outside the gene matches: 18. Germline CDR1 and CDR2: MNHEY and SMNVEV (reference sequence). The CDR3 runs 16 residues. CDR3: CASSPAKRGSLPEQFF. CDR3 DNA sequence: TGTGCCAGCAGCCCCGCGAAGCGGGGATCCCTACCCGAGCAGTTCTTC.

In its sample, this clone was seen once. V and J are TRBV29-1 and TRBJ2-3; perhaps TRBD2 as D (5 bases). Trimming stripped 4 bases from V and 12 bases from J, with 14 bases between. The CDR3 totals 11 residues. Germline V gene lookup returns CDR1 SQVTM and CDR2 ANQGSEA. Here the CDR3 DNA reads TGCAGCGTTGCTCGGGAAGGCGGACAGTATTTT. Encoded protein: CSVAREGGQYF.

The chain uses TRBV30 and TRBJ1-2; D might be TRBD1 (6 bases). The CDR3 runs 14 residues. The V end lost 2 bases, the J end lost 7 bases, and 17 bases lay between the germline ends. Per the germline V gene, CDR1 is GTSNPN and CDR2 is SVGIG (reference sequence). The CDR3 DNA reads TGTGCCTGGAGTTCCCCCAGGGCAGGGGCTGGCTACACCTTC. This encodes CAWSSPRAGAGYTF.

The V and J genes are TRBV6-1 and TRBJ2-1; D unclear. Germline V gene lookup returns CDR1 MNHNS and CDR2 SASEGT. This CDR3 spans 15 amino acids. Trimming took off 2 bases at V and 7 bases at J, with 15 bases between the two ends. The DNA of the CDR3 is TGTGCCAGCAGTGAACTGGGCCTTACTCCGAATGAGCAGTTCTTC. Translated, it gives CASSELGLTPNEQFF.

The chain employs TRBV27 and TRBJ2-3; perhaps TRBD1 as D (5 bases). Germline V gives CDR1 MNHEY, CDR2 SMNVEV (reference sequence). Trimming left V 0 bases short and J 4 bases short, with 14 bases between. There are 16 residues in the CDR3. CDR3 protein: CASSLSSGAVADTQYF. For the CDR3, the DNA is TGTGCCAGCAGTTTATCCTCTGGGGCCGTGGCAGATACGCAGTATTTT.

The count of this clone is one. J is TRBJ2-7 and V is TRBV5-1, with 9 bases aligning to TRBD2. Germline assignment: CDR1 SGHRS and CDR2 YFSETQ. With 1 base clipped from V and 2 bases from J, the junction kept 1 base outside the gene matches. CDR3 length equals 14 residues. The CDR3 DNA sequence: TGCGCCAGCAGCTTGCCTAGCGGGGCCTACGAGCAGTACTTC. Translated: CASSLPSGAYEQYF.

This chain joins TRBV27 and TRBJ2-2; D not certain. V was cut by 5 bases and J by 0 bases, with 13 bases left in between. Per germline, CDR1 MNHEY and CDR2 SMNVEV (reference sequence). The CDR3 sequence is 16 residues long. The CDR3 DNA reads TGTGCCAGCAGTCTGCCCGGAGCGACGAACACCGGGGAGCTGTTTTTT. Amino acids: CASSLPGATNTGELFF.

This clone was picked up a small number of times. The CDR3 is CASSFGLRDWTYEQYF. The CDR3 region has the DNA TGTGCCAGCAGCTTTGGACTTAGGGACTGGACCTACGAGCAGTACTTC. V gene TRBV5-5 combines with J gene TRBJ2-7; a weak D match, TRBD2 (6 bases). The CDR3 consists of 16 residues. Germline V gene lookup returns CDR1 SGHKS and CDR2 YYEKEE (reference sequence). Trimming took 2 bases from V and 2 from J, leaving 17 bases between them.

About this clone itself: One end of the junction does not line up with germline, which may come from a read error. The chain joins TRBV4-1 to TRBJ2-4; D is possibly TRBD1 (6 bases). Germline lookup yields CDR1 MGHRA and CDR2 YSYEKL. The CDR3 length is 16 residues. The CDR3 DNA reads TGCGCCAGCAGTCAAGCCGATACAGGGGCCAAAAACATTCAGTACTTC. Amino acids: CASSQADTGAKNIQYF.

This chain uses TRBV6-5 with TRBJ2-1; TRBD2 agrees at 13 bases. Germline V CDR1 and CDR2: MNHEY, SVGAGI. The CDR3 runs to 16 residues. Trimming took 2 bases from V and 7 from J; bases not matched to a gene: 5. CDR3 protein: CASSYRTSGGSNEQFF. The CDR3 DNA follows: TGTGCCAGCAGTTACCGGACTAGCGGGGGCTCTAATGAGCAGTTCTTC.

A few counts support this clone. The V gene is TRBV2, the J gene TRBJ2-1, with D possibly TRBD1 on 6 matching bases. V lost 6 bases and J lost 1, with 13 bases in between. There are 15 residues in the CDR3. CDR1 is SNHLY and CDR2 is FYNNEI in the germline V gene. CDR3 sequence reads: CASRNRVLSYNEQFF. The CDR3 DNA is TGTGCCAGCAGAAACAGGGTTTTGTCCTACAATGAGCAGTTCTTC.

The J gene is TRBJ1-6, the V gene TRBV12-2; the D call TRBD1 from the table was never checked on the DNA. TRBV12-2 is flagged as a pseudogene. The CDR3 spans 19 residues. DNA for the CDR3: TGTGCAAGTCGCTTGAGTAAGACAGTTCAAAGGAGATATAATTCACCCCTCCACTTT. Its translation is CASRLSKTVQRRYNSPLHF.

V gene TRBV7-6 combines with J gene TRBJ1-1; the D gene is possibly TRBD1 (5 bases). The CDR3 runs 15 residues. V was clipped by 0 bases and J by 0 bases, with 8 bases between them. Germline V CDR1 and CDR2: SGHVS, FNYEAQ. In nucleotides, the CDR3 is TGTGCCAGCAGCTTAGCAGGGGATATGAACACTGAAGCTTTCTTT. It specifies CASSLAGDMNTEAFF.

The genes are TRBV11-1 and TRBJ1-1, with 9 positions matching TRBD1. The V gene's germline CDR1 is SGHAT and CDR2 FQDESV (reference sequence). With 5 bases clipped from V and 8 bases from J, the junction kept 12 bases outside the gene matches. CDR3 size: 15 residues. This CDR3 reads CASSPDRGKWGEAFF. The CDR3 DNA reads as TGTGCCAGCAGCCCAGACAGGGGGAAGTGGGGAGAAGCTTTCTTT.

V is TRBV10-1 and J is TRBJ1-3; no firm D call. V lost 6 bases, J lost 11 bases, and 17 bases lay in between. CDR1 WNHNN and CDR2 SYGVQD come from the germline V gene (reference sequence). This CDR3 has 13 residues. The CDR3 spells CASSPFPQAPIYF. The CDR3 DNA reads TGCGCCAGCAGCCCTTTCCCGCAGGCTCCCATATATTTT.

The chain couples TRBV28 to TRBJ2-2, with 8 nucleotides matching TRBD1. CDR1 is MDHEN, CDR2 SYDVKM, per germline. There are 13 residues in the CDR3. With 5 bases clipped from V and 7 bases from J, the junction kept 3 bases outside the gene matches. The CDR3, as DNA: TGTGCCAGCAGTGAGACAGGGGTCGGGGAGCTGTTTTTT. Translation: CASSETGVGELFF.

The rearrangement links TRBV27 to TRBJ2-7; 10 positions match TRBD1. Germline V gene data show CDR1 as MNHEY and CDR2 as SMNVEV (reference sequence). This CDR3 has 15 amino acids. V shed 4 bases, J shed 0 bases, and the junction held 3 bases outside the gene matches. CDR3 in DNA: TGTGCCAGCAGTTACGGGACAGGGGCCTCCTACGAGCAGTACTTC. Amino acid sequence: CASSYGTGASYEQYF.

The V and J genes are TRBV30 and TRBJ1-3, with a weak D call TRBD1 (5 bases). V lost 0 bases and J lost 4, with 13 bases in between. This CDR3 is 15 amino acids long. In germline, CDR1 is GTSNPN, CDR2 SVGIG (reference sequence). The CDR3 region is CAWSVLGGIGNTIYF. The CDR3 coding sequence is TGTGCCTGGAGTGTACTCGGGGGGATAGGAAACACCATATATTTT.

The chain carries TRBV9 and TRBJ2-3; 7 bases line up with TRBD2. CDR1 and CDR2 (germline): SGDLS, YYNGEE. The CDR3 extends over 15 amino acids. Trimming at V came to 2 bases and at J to 3 bases, leaving 6 bases not matched to a gene. CDR3 DNA sequence: TGTGCCAGCAGCGTCCTCGGGGGGAAGACAGATACGCAGTATTTT. It is translated as CASSVLGGKTDTQYF. Based on the CDR3 plus reference TRBV9 and TRBJ2-3, the full variable domain is DSGVTQTPKHLITATGQRVTLRCSPRSGDLSVYWYQQSLDQGLQFLIQYYNGEERAKGNILERFSAQQFPDLHSELNLSSLELGDSALYFCASSVLGGKTDTQYFGPGTRLTVL.